This TCR beta chain was recovered during a study of identical twins. The donor group consisted entirely of healthy Caucasians. TCRdb re-derived calls from the 5' RACE reads in MiXCR, one entry per CDR3 protein. The sample has about 700,000 distinct CDR3 sequences; 8.6% are singletons. Findings and caveats of the study: Out-of-frame TCR alpha sharing in monozygotic twins exceeded recombination model predictions. Insertion counts were lower in abundant cord blood beta clonotypes, a trend that memory repertoires did not show. Out-of-frame alpha sequences that twins shared showed excess low generation probability.

As concerns this clonotype: Its antigen remains unidentified.

The CDR3 covers 13 residues. Germline V gene data show CDR1 as KGHDR and CDR2 as SFDVKD. V was cut by 6 bases and J by 2 bases, with 10 bases left in between. These same records also appear under a second study, on yellow fever vaccine responses in identical twins.

Sequences were obtained from PBMCs. The sequence derives from a woman younger than 35 in good health. The chain combines TRBV24-1 with TRBJ2-7; possibly TRBD2 for D (6 bases). The CDR3 DNA sequence: TGTGCCACCAGTCCGGGACTCGCCTACGAGCAGTACTTC. Translating gives CATSPGLAYEQYF.